One sample yielded the 8 T cell receptor beta chains listed below, sequenced in a study of human T cells and chemical hapten exposure. Each CDR3 protein is one row after TCRdb ran MiXCR on the RACE reads. Of 180,000 or so distinct CDR3 sequences listed, about 14% are singletons. Time point in this sample: patch test 1, 2 weeks after DPC sensitization. Sample treatment: therapeutic diphenylcyclopropenone sensitization with weekly scalp DPC. Source: whole blood, taken in connection with sensitization to the hapten diphenylcyclopropenone (DPC). These receptors all stem from a woman in her thirties with alopecia areata. Some clones in this sample may be carry-over from other donors' samples.

V usage is TRBV7-2 and J usage is TRBJ2-1; TRBD2 agrees at 11 bases. Unmatched junction bases numbered 1, after V lost 3 bases and J lost 3 bases. CDR3 length equals 15 residues. The germline gives CDR1 SGHTA, CDR2 FQGNSA. DNA for the CDR3: TGTGCCAGCAGCTTCGGGACTAGCGGCTACAATGAGCAGTTCTTC. This translates into CASSFGTSGYNEQFF.

This clonotype was seen more than once but under ten times. The CDR3 protein is CSASDGGGTQETQYF. CDR3 nucleotides: TGCAGTGCTAGTGACGGCGGGGGAACTCAAGAGACCCAGTACTTC. The chain links TRBV20-1 to TRBJ2-5; 7 bases are shared with TRBD2. V was pared by 3 bases and J by 2 bases, with 9 bases of the junction left unmatched. There are 15 residues in the CDR3. CDR1 and CDR2 from the germline V gene are DFQATT and SNEGSKA (reference sequence).

This clonotype was recorded a few times. The CDR3 loop reads CASSSRTVGLVNTIYF. CDR3 sequence (DNA): TGTGCCAGCAGTTCGCGGACAGTGGGTCTCGTAAACACCATATATTTT. This sequence joins TRBV12-3 or TRBV12-4 and TRBJ1-3; D might be TRBD1 (6 bases). The germline V and J ends were trimmed by 4 bases and 6 bases, with 19 bases remaining between them. The CDR3 has 16 amino acids.

The table lists this clonotype with many counts. The chain is built from TRBV29-1 and TRBJ2-2, with D perhaps TRBD1 or TRBD2 (5 bases each). The CDR3 totals 16 residues. Germline loops: CDR1 SQVTM, CDR2 ANQGSEA. The ends were cut back, 5 bases at V and 0 bases at J, with 16 bases in the middle. The CDR3 coding sequence is TGCAGCGTTTCCCAGGGACGATCTTCGAACACCGGGGAGCTGTTTTTT. This codes for CSVSQGRSSNTGELFF.

This clonotype has a handful of counts. Here the CDR3 DNA reads TGCAGCGTACGGACAGGCACAGATACGCAGTATTTT. It translates to CSVRTGTDTQYF. The V call is TRBV29-1, the J call TRBJ2-3; TRBD1 might be the D (6 bases). In germline, CDR1 is SQVTM, CDR2 ANQGSEA. The CDR3 covers 12 residues. V was clipped by 6 bases and J by 1 base, with 8 bases between them.

This rearrangement joins TRBV10-3 to TRBJ1-2; D unresolved. CDR1 and CDR2 (germline): ENHRY, SYGVKD. The CDR3 totals 12 residues. V dropped 3 bases and J dropped 7 bases, with 9 bases sitting between them. CDR3 nucleotides: TGTGCCATCAGTGAAGAGACCGCTGGCTACACCTTC. Translated, it gives CAISEETAGYTF.

V gene TRBV6-2 or TRBV6-3 combines with J gene TRBJ2-1, with 10 bases fitting TRBD2. The CDR3 spans 17 residues. CDR1 MNHEY and CDR2 SVGEGT come from the germline V gene. V lost 5 bases and J lost 8; bases outside the gene matches: 15. The CDR3 DNA sequence: TGTGCCAGCAGTCCCCAGGCTAGCGGGGGCACATGGTATGAGCAGTTCTTC. Protein product: CASSPQASGGTWYEQFF.

J is TRBJ2-1 and V is TRBV19; TRBD1 is a possible D gene (5 bases). V lost 3 bases to trimming and J lost 3 bases, with 12 bases between them. The CDR3 is made up of 15 amino acids. Germline-derived CDR1 and CDR2 are LNHDA and SQIVND (reference sequence). The CDR3 is CASSITSGNYNEQFF. The CDR3 region has the DNA TGTGCCAGTAGTATTACTTCAGGGAACTACAATGAGCAGTTCTTC.